This T cell receptor beta chain emerged from a study of blood T cell repertoires in COVID-19. The CDR3 loop spans 15 amino acids. V gave up 8 bases and J gave up 4 bases; unmatched junction bases: 10. CDR1 and CDR2 (germline): MDHEN, SYDVKM. Clones were read by immunoSEQ multiplex PCR, and TCRdb kept only the in-frame ones, dropping some. The table shows about 250,000 clones, with roughly three quarters occurring only once. The V call is TRBV28, the J call TRBJ1-5; 8 bases fit TRBD1. The sample consisted of peripheral blood. The TCR originated in a woman in her 40s with active or convalescent COVID-19. CDR3 bases: TGTGCCAGCGGCCGGGACAGGTCATCTAATCAGCCCCAGCATTTT. Translation gives CASGRDRSSNQPQHF.